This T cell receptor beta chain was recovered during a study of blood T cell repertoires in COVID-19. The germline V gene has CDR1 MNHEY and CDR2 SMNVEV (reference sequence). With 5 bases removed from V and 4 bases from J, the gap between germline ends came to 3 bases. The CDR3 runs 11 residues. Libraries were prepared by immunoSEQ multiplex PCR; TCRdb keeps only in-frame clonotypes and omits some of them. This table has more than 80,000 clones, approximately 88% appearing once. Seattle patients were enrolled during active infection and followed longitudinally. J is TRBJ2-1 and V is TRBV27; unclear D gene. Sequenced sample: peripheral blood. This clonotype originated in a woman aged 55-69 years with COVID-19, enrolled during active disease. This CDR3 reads CASSVYNEQFF. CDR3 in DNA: TGTGCCAGCAGTGTATACAATGAGCAGTTCTTC.